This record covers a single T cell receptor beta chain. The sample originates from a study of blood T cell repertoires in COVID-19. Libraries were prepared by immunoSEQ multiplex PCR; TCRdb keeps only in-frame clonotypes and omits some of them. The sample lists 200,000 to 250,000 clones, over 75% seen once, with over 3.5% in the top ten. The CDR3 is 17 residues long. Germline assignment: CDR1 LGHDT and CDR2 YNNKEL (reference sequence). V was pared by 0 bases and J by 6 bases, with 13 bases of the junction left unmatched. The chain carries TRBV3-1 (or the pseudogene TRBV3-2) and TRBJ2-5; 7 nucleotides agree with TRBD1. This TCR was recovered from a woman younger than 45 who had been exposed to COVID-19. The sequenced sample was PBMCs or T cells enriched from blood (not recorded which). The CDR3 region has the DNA TGTGCCAGCAGCCAAGATAAGGGACAGAAGAGGGATAAGACCCAGTACTTC. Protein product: CASSQDKGQKRDKTQYF.